One T cell receptor beta chain is described in this entry. The target antigen is unknown. Here immunoSEQ multiplex PCR was the method, and the copy in TCRdb shows in-frame clones only, minus some. Of about 85,000 clones listed, roughly 90% are singletons. The source of the sample is a study of graft-versus-host responses after intestinal transplantation. V shed 6 bases and J 2 bases; nucleotides not matched to a gene: 4. This CDR3 contains 14 residues. CDR1 is LNHDA and CDR2 is SQIVND in the germline V gene (reference sequence). The receptor's source is a human donor who was the organ donor for an intestinal transplant. The chain is built from TRBV19 and TRBJ2-5, with 9 bases fitting TRBD1. The material was unstimulated CD8+ T cells sorted from spleen or lymph node cells, obtained before transplant. Here the CDR3 DNA reads TGTGCCAGTAGCATCGACAGGGGGCAAGAGACCCAGTACTTC. It is translated as CASSIDRGQETQYF.